This TCR beta chain comes out of a study of cytomegalovirus exposure and HLA in healthy donors. Germline assignment: CDR1 MNHEY and CDR2 SVGAGI. The CDR3 loop spans 15 amino acids. V shed 6 bases and J 2 bases; nucleotides not matched to a gene: 5. The PCR ran on 60 Vbeta and 13 Jbeta primers. Assay used: immunoSEQ multiplex PCR; TCRdb lists only in-frame clones, some missing. The sample holds about 160,000 clones, 80% to 85% seen once. This rearrangement joins TRBV6-5 to TRBJ2-1, with 9 bases lining up with TRBD2. The specimen sequenced was PBMCs. This receptor was identified in a boy younger than 10 in good health and CMV-seronegative. CDR3 sequence reads: CASSRSGSAYNEQFF. CDR3 bases: TGTGCCAGCAGCCGTAGCGGGAGCGCCTACAATGAGCAGTTCTTC.